This T cell receptor beta chain was retrieved from a study of patients and donors after allogeneic stem cell transplantation. Using its own MiXCR run on the RT-PCR reads, TCRdb lists one record per CDR3 protein. The table records some 17,000 distinct CDR3 sequences, around 29% of them present only once. The CDR3 runs to 13 residues. Germline lookup yields CDR1 SGHNT and CDR2 YYREEE (reference sequence). V gave up 0 bases and J gave up 8 bases, with 6 bases separating them. The chain joins TRBV5-4 to TRBJ1-6; no reliable D call. The sequenced sample was blood, either unsorted or a sorted T cell fraction (not recorded which). This receptor was obtained from a human donor who was either an allogeneic HSCT recipient or a stem cell or donor lymphocyte infusion donor (not recorded which). It is not recorded whose cells these are; they may come from a transplant donor. The CDR3 loop is CASSLESYSPLHF. Here the CDR3 DNA reads TGTGCCAGCAGCTTGGAAAGTTATTCACCCCTCCACTTT. Looking up the rest from reference TRBV5-4 and TRBJ1-6 gives the full variable domain: ETGVTQSPTHLIKTRGQQVTLRCSSQSGHNTVSWYQQALGQGPQFIFQYYREEENGRGNFPPRFSGLQFPNYSSELNVNALELDDSALYLCASSLESYSPLHFGNGTRLTVT.